One sample yielded the 10 T cell receptor beta chains listed below, sequenced in a study of blood T cell repertoires in COVID-19. Method: immunoSEQ multiplex PCR; TCRdb's copy keeps in-frame clones and lacks some. This table has approximately 360,000 clones, over 75% appearing once. The sample comprised PBMCs or T cells enriched from blood (not recorded which). The receptors here all came from a woman in her 30s with acute COVID-19.

The chain is built from TRBV3-1 (or the pseudogene TRBV3-2) and TRBJ1-5; D perhaps matches TRBD1 (5 bases). The V gene lost 0 bases and the J gene lost 5 bases, with 14 bases spanning the gap. Germline V gene data show CDR1 as LGHDT and CDR2 as YNNKEL (reference sequence). This CDR3 comprises 16 residues. The CDR3 DNA sequence: TGTGCCAGCAGCCAAGATCCGGGGGGTCTTCATCAGCCCCAGCATTTT. This encodes CASSQDPGGLHQPQHF.

Remarks on this clone: The junction shows a germline mismatch at one end, possibly a read error. The chain carries TRBV29-1 and TRBJ1-3; 7 nucleotides line up with TRBD1. The CDR3 is 11 residues long. Germline V lookup: CDR1 SQVTM, CDR2 ANQGSEA. CDR3 loop: CGGTVGNTIYF. CDR3 nucleotide sequence: TGTGGCGGGACAGTGGGAAACACCATATATTTT.

Note on this clone: Other DNA sequences in the same sample also yield this CDR3. The chain is built from TRBV7-3 and TRBJ1-1; D unresolved. Deletions cut 2 bases from V and 4 bases from J, with 8 bases between. The CDR3 spans 13 residues. The germline CDR1 and CDR2 sequences are SGHTA and FQGTGA. CDR3 in amino acids: CASSLSGSTEAFF. The CDR3 DNA reads TGTGCCAGCAGCTTATCTGGCAGCACTGAAGCTTTCTTT.

This chain joins TRBV5-1 and TRBJ2-7; the match to TRBD2 covers 8 bases. The CDR3 sequence is 15 residues long. J gave up 0 bases and V 4 bases, and 6 bases lay outside the gene matches. Germline CDR1 is SGHRS and CDR2 is YFSETQ. CDR3 bases: TGCGCCAGCAGCCGCGGGGGGATAAGCTCCTACGAGCAGTACTTC. This codes for CASSRGGISSYEQYF.

The chain recombines TRBV7-3 with TRBJ2-1, with 10 bases lining up with TRBD2. This CDR3 region has 19 residues. The V gene's germline CDR1 is SGHTA and CDR2 FQGTGA. The ends lost 4 bases at V and 0 bases at J; junction bases unmatched: 12. The CDR3 reads CASSWRSSGGPSSYNEQFF. Written as DNA, the CDR3 is TGTGCCAGCAGCTGGAGGTCTAGCGGGGGTCCTAGCTCCTACAATGAGCAGTTCTTC. Combining the CDR3 with reference TRBV7-3 and TRBJ2-1 gives the whole variable domain GAGVSQTPSNKVTEKGKYVELRCDPISGHTALYWYRQSLGQGPEFLIYFQGTGAADDSGLPNDRFFAVRPEGSVSTLKIQRTERGDSAVYLCASSWRSSGGPSSYNEQFFGPGTRLTVL.

The chain has TRBV7-8 and TRBJ2-7; TRBD1 might be the D (6 bases). Per germline, CDR1 SGHVS and CDR2 FQNEAQ. Trimming stripped 0 bases from V and 0 bases from J, with 12 bases between. This CDR3 spans 16 amino acids. CDR3 protein: CASSLASGDNSYEQYF. As DNA, the CDR3 is TGTGCCAGCAGCTTAGCTTCAGGGGACAACTCCTACGAGCAGTACTTC.

V gene TRBV5-1 combines with J gene TRBJ1-2; 7 positions agree with TRBD1. J lost 6 bases, V lost 0 bases, and 11 bases had no gene match. Germline loops: CDR1 SGHRS, CDR2 YFSETQ. The CDR3 runs 16 residues. CDR3 amino acids: CASSLVGTASGDGYTF. For the CDR3, the DNA is TGCGCCAGCAGCTTGGTCGGGACAGCCTCGGGCGATGGCTACACCTTC.

The chain recombines TRBV12-5 with TRBJ2-3; TRBD2 matches 9 bases. CDR3 length equals 18 residues. CDR1 and CDR2 from the germline V gene are LGHNT and FRNRAP. V lost 0 bases to trimming and J lost 2 bases; unmatched junction nucleotides: 9. This chain's CDR3 is CASGLVLLAGLNTDTQYF. CDR3 bases: TGTGCTAGTGGTTTGGTACTTCTAGCGGGGCTTAACACAGATACGCAGTATTTT.

CDR3 sequence reads: CASSLEGGSGGPDTQYF. CDR3 bases: TGTGCCAGCAGCTTAGAAGGAGGTAGCGGGGGGCCGGATACGCAGTATTTT. V gene TRBV7-8 combines with J gene TRBJ2-3; 10 bases are shared with TRBD2. The CDR3 consists of 17 residues. Germline CDR1 SGHVS, CDR2 FQNEAQ. Losses at the gene ends were 1 base for V and 6 bases for J; bases not matched to a gene: 10.

The gene calls are TRBV3-1 (or the pseudogene TRBV3-2) and TRBJ1-1, with a possible D match to TRBD1 (5 bases). Germline lookup yields CDR1 LGHDT and CDR2 YNNKEL (reference sequence). CDR3 length equals 12 residues. Trimming took off 6 bases at V and 8 bases at J, with 13 bases between the two ends. The CDR3 reads CASSRGTSEAFF. For the CDR3, the DNA is TGTGCCAGCAGTCGCGGGACGTCAGAAGCTTTCTTT.